Sequencing of this TCR beta chain was carried out in a study of Ad26.COV2.S vaccination and SARS-CoV-2 variants. General observations from the study: Among vaccine recipients, spike-specific TCR breadth exceeded that of placebo recipients. Substantial breadth was reportedly displayed by spike-specific CD8+ and CD4+ T cell responses after vaccination. Measurements of TCR breadth and depth may have given underestimates of the total T cell responses.

Sequencing used immunoSEQ multiplex PCR; TCRdb keeps in-frame clones, though not all of them. Of about 350,000 clones in the sample, around 83% were seen once. Regarding treatment: some 20 received Ad26.COV2.S at low or high dose, single or two shots; five or six received placebo; per-sample allocation not given. The samples date from day 63 after the first vaccine or placebo injection. About this clone: Its antigen remains unidentified.

CDR1 SGHRS and CDR2 YFSETQ come from the germline V gene. Trimming took 2 bases from V and 5 from J, leaving 16 bases between them. This CDR3 comprises 15 residues. The receptor's source is a person between 18 and 65 years old who received the Ad26.COV2.S COVID-19 vaccine or a placebo. V is TRBV5-1 and J is TRBJ2-5, with D maybe TRBD1 (6 bases). Sequencing used peripheral blood, obtained in a trial of Ad26.COV2.S vaccine versus placebo. CDR3 sequence reads: CASSFFGTSEETQYF. CDR3 coding DNA: TGCGCCAGCAGCTTTTTCGGGACATCTGAGGAGACCCAGTACTTC. Looking up the rest from reference TRBV5-1 and TRBJ2-5 gives the full variable domain: KAGVTQTPRYLIKTRGQQVTLSCSPISGHRSVSWYQQTPGQGLQFLFEYFSETQRNKGNFPGRFSGRQFSNSRSEMNVSTLELGDSALYLCASSFFGTSEETQYFGPGTRLLVL.